The 8 T cell receptor beta chains below were found in one sample sequenced in a study of blood T cell repertoires in COVID-19. Clones were sequenced by immunoSEQ multiplex PCR, and TCRdb holds only the in-frame ones, with some missing. This table has tens of thousands of clones, about 90% appearing once. The sequencing sample was made of peripheral blood. Every receptor here comes from a human donor with active COVID-19. The donor label of this sample is uncertain.

CDR3 sequence reads: CASSQDPRDYGYTF. CDR3 DNA: TGTGCCAGCAGCCAAGATCCGCGGGATTACGGCTACACCTTC. V is TRBV4-2 and J is TRBJ1-2; D remains unclear. Trimming took 0 bases from V and 8 from J, leaving 13 bases between them. This CDR3 is built from 14 residues. Per germline, CDR1 LGHNA and CDR2 YNFKEQ.

V and J are TRBV19 and TRBJ2-1; 10 nucleotides line up with TRBD2. J was trimmed by 5 bases and V by 6 bases; bases with no gene match: 4. The CDR3 spans 14 residues. Germline CDR1 reads LNHDA; CDR2 reads SQIVND (reference sequence). The CDR3 bases are TGTGCCAGTAGCATTAGCGGGGGGCACAATGAGCAGTTCTTC. Residues: CASSISGGHNEQFF.

The chain combines TRBV6-5 with TRBJ1-1; the match to TRBD1 covers 8 bases. Trimming at V came to 4 bases and at J to 1 base, leaving 5 bases not matched to a gene. The CDR3 has 15 amino acids. Per the germline V gene, CDR1 is MNHEY and CDR2 is SVGAGI. CDR3 sequence (DNA): TGTGCCAGCAGTTGGGACAGGTCACCGAACACTGAAGCTTTCTTT. This translates into CASSWDRSPNTEAFF.

The rearrangement uses TRBV5-1 and TRBJ2-3, with 11 bases matching TRBD2. The junction had 6 bases not matched to a gene; V was cut back by 3 bases and J by 3 bases. This CDR3 has 16 amino acids. Germline CDR1 is SGHRS and CDR2 is YFSETQ. CDR3 bases: TGCGCCAGCAGCTCCAGACTAGCGGGGTCGACAGATACGCAGTATTTT. Encoded protein: CASSSRLAGSTDTQYF.

There are a few counts of this clone. The CDR3 DNA sequence: TGTGCCAGCTCACTTGAACAGGGGGCAGATTATAGCAATCAGCCCCAGCATTTT. Translation gives CASSLEQGADYSNQPQHF. The chain carries TRBV18 and TRBJ1-5; TRBD1 aligns across 9 bases. After removal of 4 bases from V and 0 bases from J, the junction contained 10 bases not matched to a gene. CDR3 size: 18 residues. Germline CDR1 and CDR2: KGHSH and LQKENI. The full variable domain, completed using reference TRBV18 and TRBJ1-5, is NAGVMQNPRHLVRRRGQEARLRCSPMKGHSHVYWYRQLPEEGLKFMVYLQKENIIDESGMPKERFSAEFPKEGPSILRIQQVVRGDSAAYFCASSLEQGADYSNQPQHFGDGTRLSIL.

The chain couples TRBV15 to TRBJ2-3, with D unresolved. The CDR3 has 17 residues. The ends were cut back, 0 bases at V and 0 bases at J, with 13 bases in the middle. Germline CDR1 LNHNV, CDR2 YYDKDF (reference sequence). This CDR3 reads CATSRDKTLASTDTQYF. The CDR3 region has the DNA TGTGCCACCAGCAGAGATAAGACACTTGCTAGCACAGATACGCAGTATTTT.

V and J are TRBV6-5 and TRBJ1-1; D ambiguous. The CDR3 is 12 residues long. In germline, CDR1 is MNHEY, CDR2 SVGAGI. The germline V and J ends were trimmed by 6 bases and 5 bases, with 10 bases remaining between them. CDR3 nucleotide sequence: TGTGCCAGCAGGCAGGATGGGACTGAAGCTTTCTTT. The encoded protein is CASRQDGTEAFF.

For the CDR3, the DNA is TGTGCCAGCAGCCAAGACATCATCAAAGCCGGGACTAGAAGGTTGAGTAATGAGCAGTTCTTC. As protein: CASSQDIIKAGTRRLSNEQFF. The chain joins TRBV3-1 (or the pseudogene TRBV3-2) to TRBJ2-1; 8 nucleotides agree with TRBD2. This CDR3 comprises 21 residues. The germline CDR1 and CDR2 sequences are LGHDT and YNNKEL (reference sequence). Trimming took 0 bases from V and 7 from J; bases not matched to a gene: 23.